This TCR beta chain was sequenced during a study of T cell responses to AZD1222 COVID-19 vaccine. Produced via immunoSEQ multiplex PCR; TCRdb's table is partial and in-frame only. This sample has around 180,000 clones, with 85% to 95% found just once. After removal of 3 bases from V and 14 bases from J, the junction contained 9 bases not matched to a gene. The CDR3 contains 15 residues. The germline V gene encodes CDR1 MDHEN and CDR2 SYDVKM. The sample was peripheral blood, taken on day 0 of AZD1222 vaccination. The rearrangement uses TRBV28 and TRBJ1-6; 11 bases line up with TRBD1. This clonotype was sampled from an adult in good health. CDR3 coding DNA: TGTGCCAGCAGTTTGGACAGGGGGCGGATTATGACCCTCCACTTT. This translates into CASSLDRGRIMTLHF.